The following is a T cell receptor (beta chain) sequence with its context. As yet, its antigen is unknown. The PCR made use of 60 Vbeta and 13 Jbeta primers. Here immunoSEQ multiplex PCR was the method, and the copy in TCRdb shows in-frame clones only, minus some. This sample has 120,000 or so clones, with about 73% found just once. This entry is derived from a study of cytomegalovirus exposure and HLA in healthy donors. General study findings and limits: Available immune exposure information was restricted to CMV serostatus only.

There are 13 residues in the CDR3. CDR1 is SNHLY, CDR2 FYNNEI, per germline. Trimming left V 7 bases short and J 1 base short, with 7 bases between. Sequencing used PBMCs. This chain connects TRBV2 to TRBJ2-2, with unresolved D. The sequence came from a woman between 40 and 55 years old in good health and CMV-seronegative. The CDR3 region is CASNEQNTGELFF. The DNA for the CDR3 is TGTGCCAGCAACGAACAGAACACCGGGGAGCTGTTTTTT.